This T cell receptor (beta chain) comes out of a study of blood T cell repertoires in COVID-19 (dated by TCRdb to the early 2020s). For the study in its entirety: Samples covering the acute and convalescent phases of COVID-19 were provided by collaborators in the United States, Italy and Spain. The prospective study material was composed of cDNA or gDNA derived from T cells, B-cell-depleted T cells, or PBMCs. Subjects who had been exposed to COVID-19, were actively infected with it, or had recovered from it provided the deeply sampled blood TCRbeta repertoires that made up the dataset. The repertoires were made available in a free public database intended to serve as a resource for research on the immune response to SARS-CoV-2. Samples came from the ongoing ImmuneRACE study (first 160 participants) plus 1,254 subjects from 6 global collaborators. The sample metadata nearly always contained a de-identified subject ID, COVID-19 status, age in years and sex. Where available, HLA class I and class II types were taken from metadata supplied by the sample provider and were not determined by assay-based typing.

Regarding this clone: The target of this receptor is not known. Base-call qualities are not available, and no considerably larger clone is one nucleotide away.

Whole blood was collected in K2EDTA tubes by collaborating institutions according to the institutions' own protocols. For TCRbeta analysis, collaborators shipped samples as frozen whole blood, isolated PBMCs, or DNA extracted from either of those sample types. The immunoSEQ Assay, a bias-controlled multiplex PCR, was used to amplify TCRbeta CDR3 regions from genomic DNA. Processing in the source paper ran as follows. The number of nucleated cells in each sample was estimated by amplification of reference gene primers within the assay. Sequence reads were collapsed and filtered to measure the absolute abundance of every unique TCRbeta CDR3 rearrangement. For each sample, productive Simpson clonality was calculated as the square root of Simpson's diversity index across productive rearrangements. In TCRdb, the immuneACCESS table is reduced to in-frame sequences with V and J assigned. These tables do not hold every clone; where another copy was compared, an unresolved V gene accounts for under half, and the others remain unexplained. V, J and clone size are taken as reported in that table, and D and trimming were inferred from the DNA itself. The sample yields 160,000 or so clones; around nine tenths were counted once. The top ten clonotypes cover over 15% of the sample.

On the study overall, not on this receptor specifically: The quantity of clinical and demographic metadata differed by source and by participant and was supplied without curation.

V and J lose 2 bases and 1 base, and a span of 6 bases separates them. CDR1 and CDR2 (MNHNS, SASEGT) derive from the germline V gene. Counted from cysteine to phenylalanine, this CDR3 has 13 amino acids. The read is trimmed to its CDR3 DNA, 39 bases read in frame from base 1. The source is a man aged 55 to 70 with active or convalescent COVID-19. Sequencing was performed on peripheral blood. The chain uses TRBV6-1 and TRBJ2-7; TRBD2 is possibly the D segment (5 matching bases). CDR3 sequence: CASSERRSYEQYF. The DNA sequence is as follows: TGTGCCAGCAGTGAAAGGAGGTCCTACGAGCAGTACTTC.